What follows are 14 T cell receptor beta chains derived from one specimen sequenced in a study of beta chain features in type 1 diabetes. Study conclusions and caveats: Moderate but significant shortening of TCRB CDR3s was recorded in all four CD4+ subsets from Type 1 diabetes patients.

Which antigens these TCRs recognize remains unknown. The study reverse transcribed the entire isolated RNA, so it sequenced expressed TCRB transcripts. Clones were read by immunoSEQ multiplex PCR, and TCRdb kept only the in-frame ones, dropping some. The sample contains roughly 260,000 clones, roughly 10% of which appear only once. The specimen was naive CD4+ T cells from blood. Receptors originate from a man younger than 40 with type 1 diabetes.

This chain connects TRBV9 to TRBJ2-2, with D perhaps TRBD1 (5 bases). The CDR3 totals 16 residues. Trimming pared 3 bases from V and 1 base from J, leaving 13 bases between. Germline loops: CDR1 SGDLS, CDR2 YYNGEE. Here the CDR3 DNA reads TGTGCCAGCAGCGGAGCCCGGACAAAGAACACCGGGGAGCTGTTTTTT. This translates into CASSGARTKNTGELFF. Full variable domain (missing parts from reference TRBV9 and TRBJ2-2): DSGVTQTPKHLITATGQRVTLRCSPRSGDLSVYWYQQSLDQGLQFLIQYYNGEERAKGNILERFSAQQFPDLHSELNLSSLELGDSALYFCASSGARTKNTGELFFGEGSRLTVL.

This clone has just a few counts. CDR3 nucleotide sequence: TGCGCCAGCAGCTTGACTGGGGGCAAACTGTTTTTT. This gives the protein CASSLTGGKLFF. The genes are TRBV5-1 and TRBJ1-4; D is possibly TRBD1 (6 bases). The ends were cut back, 1 base at V and 11 bases at J, with 9 bases in the middle. The CDR3 runs 12 residues. Germline loops: CDR1 SGHRS, CDR2 YFSETQ. The full variable domain, rest sourced from reference TRBV5-1 and TRBJ1-4, is KAGVTQTPRYLIKTRGQQVTLSCSPISGHRSVSWYQQTPGQGLQFLFEYFSETQRNKGNFPGRFSGRQFSNSRSEMNVSTLELGDSALYLCASSLTGGKLFFGSGTQLSVL.

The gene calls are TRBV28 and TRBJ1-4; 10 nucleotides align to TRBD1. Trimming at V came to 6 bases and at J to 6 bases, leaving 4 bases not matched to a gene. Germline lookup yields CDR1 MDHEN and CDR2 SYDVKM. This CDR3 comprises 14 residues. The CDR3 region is CASRSGTGDEKLFF. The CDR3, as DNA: TGTGCCAGCAGGTCCGGGACAGGGGATGAAAAACTGTTTTTT. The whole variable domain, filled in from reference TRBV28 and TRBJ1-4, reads DVKVTQSSRYLVKRTGEKVFLECVQDMDHENMFWYRQDPGLGLRLIYFSYDVKMKEKGDIPEGYSVSREKKERFSLILESASTNQTSMYLCASRSGTGDEKLFFGSGTQLSVL.

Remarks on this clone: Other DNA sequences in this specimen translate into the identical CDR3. CDR3 DNA: TGTGCCAGCAGCTTACGGCGGGGGGGGACAGATACGCAGTATTTT. Its protein product is CASSLRRGGTDTQYF. The J gene is TRBJ2-3, the V gene TRBV7-3; 9 bases are a match to TRBD2. The CDR3 is made up of 15 amino acids. The J segment lost 3 bases and the V segment lost 2 bases, leaving 3 bases of the junction unmatched. The germline V gene encodes CDR1 SGHTA and CDR2 FQGTGA.

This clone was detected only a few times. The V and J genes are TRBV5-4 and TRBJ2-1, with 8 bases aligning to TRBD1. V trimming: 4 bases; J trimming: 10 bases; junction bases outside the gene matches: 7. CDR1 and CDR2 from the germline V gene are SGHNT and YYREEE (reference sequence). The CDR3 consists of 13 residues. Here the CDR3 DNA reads TGTGCCAGCAGCAGGGACAGGCAAGGGGAGCAGTTCTTC. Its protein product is CASSRDRQGEQFF.

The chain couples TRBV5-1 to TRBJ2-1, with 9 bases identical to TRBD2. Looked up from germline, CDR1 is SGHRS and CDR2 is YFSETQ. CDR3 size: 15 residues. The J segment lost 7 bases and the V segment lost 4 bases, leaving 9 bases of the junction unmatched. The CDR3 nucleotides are TGCGCCAGCAGCAACCCGAGCGGGGGGTGGAATGAGCAGTTCTTC. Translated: CASSNPSGGWNEQFF. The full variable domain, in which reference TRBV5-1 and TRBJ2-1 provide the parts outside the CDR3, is KAGVTQTPRYLIKTRGQQVTLSCSPISGHRSVSWYQQTPGQGLQFLFEYFSETQRNKGNFPGRFSGRQFSNSRSEMNVSTLELGDSALYLCASSNPSGGWNEQFFGPGTRLTVL.

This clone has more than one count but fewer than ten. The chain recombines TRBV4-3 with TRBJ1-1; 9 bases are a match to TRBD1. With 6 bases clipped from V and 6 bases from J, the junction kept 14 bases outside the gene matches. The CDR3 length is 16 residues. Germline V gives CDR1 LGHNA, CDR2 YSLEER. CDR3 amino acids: CASRVRGDRAEAEAFF. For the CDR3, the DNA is TGCGCCAGCAGGGTGAGGGGGGACAGGGCGGAGGCTGAAGCTTTCTTT.

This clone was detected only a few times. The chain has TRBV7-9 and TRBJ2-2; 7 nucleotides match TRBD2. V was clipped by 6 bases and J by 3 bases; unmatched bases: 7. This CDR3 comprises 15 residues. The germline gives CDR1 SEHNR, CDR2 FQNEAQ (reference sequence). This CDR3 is CASSRGRGDTGELFF. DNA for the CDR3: TGTGCCAGCAGTCGAGGGAGGGGAGACACCGGGGAGCTGTTTTTT.

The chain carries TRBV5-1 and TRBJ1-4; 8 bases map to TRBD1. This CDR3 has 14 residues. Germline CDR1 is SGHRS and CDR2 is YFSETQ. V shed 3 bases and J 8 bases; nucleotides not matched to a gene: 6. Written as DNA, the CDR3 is TGCGCCAGCAGCTCACAGGGGGAGGAAGAAAAACTGTTTTTT. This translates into CASSSQGEEEKLFF.

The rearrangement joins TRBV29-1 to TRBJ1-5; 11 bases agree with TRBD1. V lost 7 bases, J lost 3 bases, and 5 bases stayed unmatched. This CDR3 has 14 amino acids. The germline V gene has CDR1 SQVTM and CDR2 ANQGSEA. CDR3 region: CSAQDRGPNQPQHF. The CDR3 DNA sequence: TGCAGCGCCCAGGACAGGGGGCCCAATCAGCCCCAGCATTTT.

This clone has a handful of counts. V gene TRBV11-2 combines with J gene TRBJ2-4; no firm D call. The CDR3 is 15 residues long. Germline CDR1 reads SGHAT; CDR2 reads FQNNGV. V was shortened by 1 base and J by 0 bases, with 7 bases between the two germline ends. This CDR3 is CASSLGQVAKNIQYF. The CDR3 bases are TGTGCCAGCAGCTTAGGGCAGGTAGCCAAAAACATTCAGTACTTC.

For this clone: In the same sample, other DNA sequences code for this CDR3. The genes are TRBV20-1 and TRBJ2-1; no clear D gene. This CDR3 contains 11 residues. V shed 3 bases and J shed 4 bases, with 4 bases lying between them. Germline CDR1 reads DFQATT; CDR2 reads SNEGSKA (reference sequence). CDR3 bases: TGCAGTGCTAGGAGGTACAATGAGCAGTTCTTC. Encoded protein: CSARRYNEQFF.

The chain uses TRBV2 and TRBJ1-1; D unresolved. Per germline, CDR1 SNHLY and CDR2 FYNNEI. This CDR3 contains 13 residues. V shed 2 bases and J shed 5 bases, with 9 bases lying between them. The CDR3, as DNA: TGTGCCAGCAGTGAAATGGCCCAGACTGAAGCTTTCTTT. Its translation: CASSEMAQTEAFF.

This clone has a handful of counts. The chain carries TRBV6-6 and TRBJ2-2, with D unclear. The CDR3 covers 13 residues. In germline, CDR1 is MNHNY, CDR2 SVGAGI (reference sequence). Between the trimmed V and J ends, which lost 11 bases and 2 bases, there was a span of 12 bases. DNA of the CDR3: TGTGCCGCTTCTCAAACAAACACCGGGGAGCTGTTTTTT. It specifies CAASQTNTGELFF.